A single TCR beta chain is shown here with its context. The target antigen is unknown. These data come from a study of CD8 T cells in ankylosing spondylitis. Findings and limits, study-wide: In reactive arthritis synovial fluid and blood, some motif variants had been reported before. Seemingly characteristic of ankylosing spondylitis blood was a TCR beta motif consisting of eight highly homologous variants.

Quantitative 5'-RACE with molecular barcodes produced the TCR beta libraries. TCRdb used MiXCR to reprocess the 5' RACE reads, holding one entry per CDR3 protein. The sample yields about 90,000 distinct CDR3 sequences, around 30% seen once. This clonotype was sampled from a male donor with ankylosing spondylitis or in good health (not recorded which). Material for sequencing was blood, either unsorted or a sorted T cell fraction (not recorded which).

Here the CDR3 DNA reads TGTGCCAGCTCCTCCTACGGAGAGGAGCAGTACGTC. This codes for CASSSYGEEQYV. The rearrangement uses TRBV18 and TRBJ2-7; D is ambiguous. V dropped 6 bases and J dropped 7 bases, with 13 bases sitting between them. The CDR3 is 12 amino acids. From germline, CDR1 is KGHSH and CDR2 LQKENI.